These T cell receptor beta chains were read from a single sample in a study of T cell changes during pregnancy in multiple sclerosis. Method: immunoSEQ multiplex PCR; TCRdb's copy keeps in-frame clones and lacks some. Of approximately 51,000 clones listed, approximately 94% were seen once; the top ten hold around 0.6%. The sample here was CD4+ T cells from peripheral blood mononuclear cells, taken in the second trimester of pregnancy. Receptor source: a female donor with multiple sclerosis, enrolled in a pregnancy study. CDR3s include the opening cysteine and the closing phenylalanine or tryptophan.

v_gene,CDR3aa
TRBV5-6,CASSQTGGGETQYF
TRBV27,CASSLSSPQAYNSPLHF
TRBV13,CASSPKGRYNEQFF
TRBV19,CASSSGGLMNTEAFF
TRBV9,CASSVARTGDKETQYF
TRBV14,CASSQEDRYTGELFF
TRBV12-5,CAILGTFSKLNQPQHF
TRBV7-2,CASSVRVQETQYF
TRBV6-1,CASSQGTAGNQPQHF
TRBV27,CASSLRWTSARGETQYF
TRBV6-5,CASSRHGEKLFF
TRBV29-1,CSAEGGLHTDTQYF
TRBV7-8,CASSAQQGAINYGYTF
TRBV9,CASSVAPGQGGGYTF
TRBV6-5,CASKERGQGGYTF
TRBV5-6,CASSGDKAGELFF
TRBV14,CASSPLYSGSYNEQFF
TRBV5-1,CASSSGLNQETQYF
TRBV7-8,CASSLKREKETQYF
TRBV7-9,CASSFGPGQGSYEQYF
TRBV18,CASSPGLADNEQFF
TRBV4-2,CASSWDSSPQHF
TRBV13,CASSSSRDRVNQPQHF
TRBV19,CASSQGRGTEAFF
TRBV4-3,CASSQDWGQGYPYGYTF
TRBV9,CASSVRENSYNEQFF
TRBV19,CASSNRDRVEAFF
TRBV29-1,CSGVEGTEAFF
TRBV6-1,CAGGDYEQYF
TRBV7-2,CASSPGRELFF
TRBV11-2,CASSLLAGAHTGELFF
TRBV5-1,CASSLAPGQGINEQFF
TRBV29-1,CSVVDRAYGYTF
TRBV7-2,CASSPVFGGRTEAFF
TRBV5-1,CASSLADLADQETQYF
TRBV5-4,CASSLGASGGYNEQFF
TRBV4-2,CASSQEAGFF
TRBV6-5,CASSLTRGRSYEQYF
TRBV7-2,CASSLTRGRTDTQYF
TRBV4-3,CASSPRAPAEAFF
TRBV5-1,CASSLGQGTNIQYF
TRBV6-4,CASSQLPGTGPYEQYF
TRBV20-1,CSASTRDEQYF
TRBV15,CATSSSQGRGSRGYGYTF
TRBV19,CASGPRTSTSTGELFF
TRBV12-5,CASAPGGRGIQETQYF